Presented here are 5 T cell receptor beta chains from one specimen sequenced in a study of T cell changes during pregnancy in multiple sclerosis. Assay: immunoSEQ multiplex PCR; the TCRdb copy retains only in-frame clones and omits some. Seen here are roughly 76,000 clones, just over 90% observed once, and the top ten hold approximately 0.43%. Sequencing used CD4+ T cells from peripheral blood mononuclear cells, obtained in the second trimester of pregnancy. All receptors come from a female donor with multiple sclerosis, enrolled in a pregnancy study.

The rearrangement uses TRBV11-2 and TRBJ1-3; D might be TRBD1 (6 bases). The germline V gene encodes CDR1 SGHAT and CDR2 FQNNGV. This CDR3 is 14 amino acids long. V was clipped by 4 bases and J by 2 bases, with 9 bases between them. DNA of the CDR3: TGTGCCAGCAGCTCAGGGGAAGCTGGAAACACCATATATTTT. Amino acid sequence: CASSSGEAGNTIYF.

V gene TRBV7-9 combines with J gene TRBJ1-4, with 8 nucleotides matching TRBD1. The CDR3 extends over 15 amino acids. Germline CDR1 reads SEHNR; CDR2 reads FQNEAQ (reference sequence). After removal of 2 bases from V and 8 bases from J, the junction contained 7 bases not matched to a gene. The CDR3 bases are TGTGCCAGCAGCTTACGGACAGGGAAGGACGAAAAACTGTTTTTT. The encoded protein is CASSLRTGKDEKLFF. Full variable domain (rest looked up from reference TRBV7-9 and TRBJ1-4): DTGVSQNPRHKITKRGQNVTFRCDPISEHNRLYWYRQTLGQGPEFLTYFQNEAQLEKSRLLSDRFSAERPKGSFSTLEIQRTEQGDSAMYLCASSLRTGKDEKLFFGSGTQLSVL.

The V and J genes are TRBV19 and TRBJ1-6, with D tentatively TRBD1 (6 bases). This CDR3 is built from 14 residues. Germline CDR1 is LNHDA and CDR2 is SQIVND (reference sequence). The germline V and J ends were trimmed by 7 bases and 5 bases, with 12 bases remaining between them. The CDR3 region has the DNA TGTGCCAGTAAGCAGACAGGAAATAATTCACCCCTCCACTTT. Its translation: CASKQTGNNSPLHF.

CDR3 in amino acids: CASSPGLLWGSGKQYF. The CDR3 nucleotides read TGTGCCAGCAGTCCCGGACTCTTGTGGGGTTCGGGAAAGCAGTACTTC. The chain recombines TRBV27 with TRBJ2-7; possibly TRBD2 for D (5 bases). Germline CDR1 and CDR2: MNHEY and SMNVEV (reference sequence). This CDR3 spans 16 amino acids. Trimming removed 5 bases at V and 8 bases at J, with 25 bases between.

The rearrangement uses TRBV30 and TRBJ1-1; 8 nucleotides agree with TRBD1. The V gene's germline CDR1 is GTSNPN and CDR2 SVGIG (reference sequence). The V gene end was trimmed by 7 bases and the J gene end by 2 bases; junction bases not matched to a gene: 6. The CDR3 extends over 13 amino acids. The CDR3 DNA reads as TGTGCCTTGGACAGGGTCCTTAACACTGAAGCTTTCTTT. It yields the protein CALDRVLNTEAFF.